Only a few counts were recorded for the clone carrying this T cell receptor (beta chain). Its antigen remains unidentified. Healthy bone marrow donors supplied every sample. The CDR3 runs 14 residues. Trimming took 5 bases from V and 0 from J; bases not matched to a gene: 3. CDR1 and CDR2 (germline): LNHDA, SQIVND (reference sequence). The data were obtained in a study of cytomegalovirus exposure and HLA in healthy donors. Findings and caveats of the study: Later genetic work tied a missense DCLRE1C variant to beta-chain V and J trimming. Among TCR beta chains of equal frequency, HLA-associated ones were more clonally expanded in a later analysis.

Primers for the PCR totalled 60 Vbeta and 13 Jbeta. Here immunoSEQ multiplex PCR was the method, and the copy in TCRdb shows in-frame clones only, minus some. This sample has tens of thousands of clones; approximately 79% occur once, and the top ten carry 22%. The sequenced sample was PBMCs. The rearrangement joins TRBV19 to TRBJ2-7; 8 nucleotides match TRBD1. The receptor was derived from a woman between 40 and 50 years old in good health and CMV-seropositive. The CDR3 DNA is TGTGCCAGTAGTTCGGGACAGGTCTCCTACGAGCAGTACTTC. Protein product: CASSSGQVSYEQYF.